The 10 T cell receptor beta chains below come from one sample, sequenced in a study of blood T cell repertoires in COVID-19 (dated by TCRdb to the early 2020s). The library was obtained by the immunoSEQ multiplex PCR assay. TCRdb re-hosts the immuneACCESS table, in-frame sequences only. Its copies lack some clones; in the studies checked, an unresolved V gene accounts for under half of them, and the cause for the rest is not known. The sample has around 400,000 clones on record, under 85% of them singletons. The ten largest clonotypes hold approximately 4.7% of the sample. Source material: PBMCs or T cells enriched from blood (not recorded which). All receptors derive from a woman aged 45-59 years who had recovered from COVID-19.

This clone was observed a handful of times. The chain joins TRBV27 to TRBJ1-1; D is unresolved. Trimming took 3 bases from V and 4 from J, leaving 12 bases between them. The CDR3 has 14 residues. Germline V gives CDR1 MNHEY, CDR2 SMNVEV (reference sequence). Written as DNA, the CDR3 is TGTGCCAGCAGTTTGGGCAGACCTGTCACTGAAGCTTTCTTT. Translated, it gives CASSLGRPVTEAFF.

Written as DNA, the CDR3 is TGTGCCAGCAGCGCTACGGGACACTCTGGAAACACCATATATTTT. Its protein is CASSATGHSGNTIYF. This chain joins TRBV9 and TRBJ1-3; tentatively, D is TRBD1 (6 bases). The germline V gene encodes CDR1 SGDLS and CDR2 YYNGEE. The CDR3 totals 15 residues. Trimming stripped 3 bases from V and 0 bases from J, with 10 bases between.

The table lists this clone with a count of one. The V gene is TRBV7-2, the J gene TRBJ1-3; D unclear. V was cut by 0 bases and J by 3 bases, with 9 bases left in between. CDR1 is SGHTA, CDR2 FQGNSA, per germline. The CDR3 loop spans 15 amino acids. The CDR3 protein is CASSLARLGGNTIYF. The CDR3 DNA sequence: TGTGCCAGCAGCTTAGCGAGACTCGGTGGAAACACCATATATTTT.

The DNA for the CDR3 is TGTGCCAGCAGCTTAACTCCTAGCGGGGGTAGTGTGCAGTACTTC. It specifies CASSLTPSGGSVQYF. The chain links TRBV11-3 to TRBJ2-7, with TRBD2 identical over 10 bases. Germline trimming cut 2 bases from V and 9 bases from J; bases unmatched to any gene: 10. Germline V gene sequence: CDR1 SGHNT, CDR2 YENEEA. This CDR3 has 15 amino acids.

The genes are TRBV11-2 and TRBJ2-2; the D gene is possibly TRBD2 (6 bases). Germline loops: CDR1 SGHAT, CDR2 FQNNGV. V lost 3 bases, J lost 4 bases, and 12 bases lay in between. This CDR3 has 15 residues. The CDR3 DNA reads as TGTGCCAGCAGCTTGGTTGGGGACTCCACCGGGGAGCTGTTTTTT. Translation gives CASSLVGDSTGELFF. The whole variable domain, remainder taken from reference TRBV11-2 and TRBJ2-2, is EAGVAQSPRYKIIEKRQSVAFWCNPISGHATLYWYQQILGQGPKLLIQFQNNGVVDDSQLPKDRFSAERLKGVDSTLKIQPAKLEDSAVYLCASSLVGDSTGELFFGEGSRLTVL.

CDR3 loop: CASSLVGTNSGNTIYF. The DNA of the CDR3 is TGTGCCAGCAGCTTGGTCGGGACTAACTCTGGAAACACCATATATTTT. The chain has TRBV5-6 and TRBJ1-3; possibly TRBD1 for D (5 bases). Germline V gene data show CDR1 as SGHDT and CDR2 as YYEEEE. The CDR3 covers 16 residues. V was clipped by 0 bases and J by 0 bases, with 10 bases between them.

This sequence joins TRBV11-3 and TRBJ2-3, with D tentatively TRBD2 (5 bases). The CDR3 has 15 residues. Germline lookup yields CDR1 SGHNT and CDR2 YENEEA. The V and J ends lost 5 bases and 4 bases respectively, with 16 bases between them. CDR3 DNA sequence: TGTGCCAGCAGCCCAGAGGGAGTGGGCGCAGATACGCAGTATTTT. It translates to CASSPEGVGADTQYF.

This chain's CDR3 is CASSEDLGTGNSPLHF. Here the CDR3 DNA reads TGTGCCAGCAGTGAAGATTTGGGGACAGGGAATTCACCCCTCCACTTT. This chain joins TRBV6-1 and TRBJ1-6; 9 bases fit TRBD1. CDR1 is MNHNS, CDR2 SASEGT, per germline. This CDR3 has 16 residues. Trimming removed 1 base from V and 7 bases from J; junction bases left unmatched: 5.

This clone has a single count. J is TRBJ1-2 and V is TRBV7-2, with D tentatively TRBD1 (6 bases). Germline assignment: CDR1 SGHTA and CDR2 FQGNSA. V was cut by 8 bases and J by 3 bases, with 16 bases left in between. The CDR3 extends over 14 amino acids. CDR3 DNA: TGTGCCAGCCCAACGACAGGAGCATACTATGGCTACACCTTC. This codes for CASPTTGAYYGYTF.

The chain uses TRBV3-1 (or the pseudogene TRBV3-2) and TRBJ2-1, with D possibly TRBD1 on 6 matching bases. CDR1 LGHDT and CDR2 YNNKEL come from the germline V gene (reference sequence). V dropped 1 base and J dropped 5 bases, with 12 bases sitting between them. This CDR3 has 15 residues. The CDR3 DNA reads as TGTGCCAGCAGCCAAGTTACCGGGACAAACAATGAGCAGTTCTTC. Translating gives CASSQVTGTNNEQFF.